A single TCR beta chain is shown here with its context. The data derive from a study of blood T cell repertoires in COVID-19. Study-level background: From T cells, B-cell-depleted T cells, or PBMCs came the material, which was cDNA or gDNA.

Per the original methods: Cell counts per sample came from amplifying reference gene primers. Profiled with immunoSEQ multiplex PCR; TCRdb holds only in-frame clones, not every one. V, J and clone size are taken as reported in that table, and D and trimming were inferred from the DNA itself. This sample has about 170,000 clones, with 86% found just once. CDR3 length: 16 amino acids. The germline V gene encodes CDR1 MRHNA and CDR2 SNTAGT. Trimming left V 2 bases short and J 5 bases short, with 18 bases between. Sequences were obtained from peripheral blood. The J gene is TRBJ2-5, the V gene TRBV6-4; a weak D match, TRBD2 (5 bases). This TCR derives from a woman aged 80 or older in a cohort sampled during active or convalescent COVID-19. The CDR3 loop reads CASSDHVARPSETQYF. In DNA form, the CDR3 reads TGTGCCAGCAGTGACCACGTAGCACGACCTAGCGAGACCCAGTACTTC.